Listed below are T cell receptor beta chains from one sample, sequenced in a study of shared clonotypes between healthy human individuals. Produced via immunoSEQ multiplex PCR; TCRdb's table is partial and in-frame only. The sample contains about 490,000 clones, more than 65% of which appear only once. The specimen was PBMCs. The receptors come from a woman aged 40 to 50 in good health. Some clones in this sample may be carry-over from other donors' samples. CDR3s include the opening cysteine and the closing phenylalanine or tryptophan. D genes are given only for firm matches. Clone size, where shown, is once, few, many, or a class for clones that have expanded.

D gene: .; V gene: TRBV4-3; J gene: TRBJ2-3; clone size: few; CDR3 DNA: TGCGCCAGCAGCCAAGACAGGTGGGATACGCAGTATTTT; CDR3 protein: CASSQDRWDTQYF
D gene: TRBD2; V gene: TRBV18; J gene: TRBJ2-1; clone size: .; CDR3 DNA: TGTGCCAGCTCACCGGAATTGTTCCGCGGGAGCTACAATGAGCAGTTCTTC; CDR3 protein: CASSPELFRGSYNEQFF
D gene: .; V gene: TRBV5-1; J gene: TRBJ2-1; clone size: .; CDR3 DNA: TGCGCCAGCAGCCAACTAGACCCCAGCTACAATGAGCAGTTCTTC; CDR3 protein: CASSQLDPSYNEQFF
D gene: .; V gene: TRBV10-2; J gene: TRBJ2-7; clone size: .; CDR3 DNA: TGCGCCAGCTCCGTGGTTGGGAGCTCCTACGAGCAGTACTTC; CDR3 protein: CASSVVGSSYEQYF
D gene: .; V gene: TRBV4-2; J gene: TRBJ2-3; clone size: .; CDR3 DNA: TGTGCCAGCAGCCAAGCGGGGGCTGGTAGCGCGGATACGCAGTATTTT; CDR3 protein: CASSQAGAGSADTQYF
D gene: TRBD2; V gene: TRBV11-2; J gene: TRBJ2-1; clone size: .; CDR3 DNA: TGTGCCAGCAGCTTAGTTGGTCCTAGCGGGAATGATGAGCAGTTCTTC; CDR3 protein: CASSLVGPSGNDEQFF
D gene: TRBD1; V gene: TRBV30; J gene: TRBJ2-6; clone size: .; CDR3 DNA: TGTGCCTGGAGTTTGGGACAGGGAAGATCTGGGGCCAACGTCCTGACTTTC; CDR3 protein: CAWSLGQGRSGANVLTF
D gene: TRBD1; V gene: TRBV10-3; J gene: TRBJ1-2; clone size: .; CDR3 DNA: TGTGCCATCAGTGAGACAGGGGAAAACTATGGCTACACCTTC; CDR3 protein: CAISETGENYGYTF
D gene: .; V gene: TRBV27; J gene: TRBJ2-7; clone size: many; CDR3 DNA: TGTGCCAGCAGTCTCGCCGGGACACCACCCTACGAGCAGTACTTC; CDR3 protein: CASSLAGTPPYEQYF
D gene: .; V gene: TRBV27; J gene: TRBJ2-1; clone size: many; CDR3 DNA: TGTGCCAGCAGTTTATACAGGGAAACCGAGCAGTTCTTC; CDR3 protein: CASSLYRETEQFF
D gene: TRBD1; V gene: TRBV7-3; J gene: TRBJ2-7; clone size: .; CDR3 DNA: TGTGCCAGCAGCTTGACAGGGGAATACGAGCAGTACTTC; CDR3 protein: CASSLTGEYEQYF
D gene: TRBD2; V gene: TRBV10-1; J gene: TRBJ2-1; clone size: .; CDR3 DNA: TGCGCCAGCAGTGGTTCAGGCCAGCGGGGCCCCTATGAGCAGTTCTTC; CDR3 protein: CASSGSGQRGPYEQFF
D gene: TRBD2; V gene: TRBV6-5; J gene: TRBJ2-1; clone size: .; CDR3 DNA: TGTGCCAGCGGGGGTGGAACTAGCGGCACCAATGAGCAGTTCTTC; CDR3 protein: CASGGGTSGTNEQFF
D gene: .; V gene: TRBV6-5; J gene: TRBJ1-1; clone size: .; CDR3 DNA: TGTGCCAGCAGTTACTCTGGCCTTCTGAACACTGAAGCTTTCTTT; CDR3 protein: CASSYSGLLNTEAFF
D gene: TRBD1; V gene: TRBV7-9; J gene: TRBJ1-5; clone size: .; CDR3 DNA: TGTGCCAGCAGCTCGGGGAGCAGGGGGCGGGTTCAGCCCCAGCATTTT; CDR3 protein: CASSSGSRGRVQPQHF
D gene: TRBD1; V gene: TRBV18; J gene: TRBJ1-5; clone size: .; CDR3 DNA: TGTGCCAGCTCACCACTGCACGCAGGGGGAATGGGTCAGCCCCAGCATTTT; CDR3 protein: CASSPLHAGGMGQPQHF
D gene: .; V gene: TRBV19; J gene: TRBJ2-7; clone size: .; CDR3 DNA: TGTGCCAGTAGTAATCCCCCAGGAGAGAGCTCCTACGAGCAGTACTTC; CDR3 protein: CASSNPPGESSYEQYF
D gene: TRBD2; V gene: TRBV25-1; J gene: TRBJ2-1; clone size: .; CDR3 DNA: TGTGCCAGCAGTGGTAGCGGGGCGATGAACTACAATGAGCAGTTCTTC; CDR3 protein: CASSGSGAMNYNEQFF
D gene: .; V gene: TRBV10-1; J gene: TRBJ2-1; clone size: .; CDR3 DNA: TGCGCCAGCAGCCGGGACCAGAGCTCCTACAATGAGCAGTTCTTC; CDR3 protein: CASSRDQSSYNEQFF
D gene: TRBD2; V gene: TRBV5-1; J gene: TRBJ2-7; clone size: .; CDR3 DNA: TGCGCCAGCAGCTTGGAGACTAGCGCGTACGAGCAGTACTTC; CDR3 protein: CASSLETSAYEQYF
D gene: .; V gene: TRBV7-2; J gene: TRBJ2-5; clone size: .; CDR3 DNA: TGTGCCAGCAGCCCCCTGAGCGGAAATCAAGAGACCCAGTACTTC; CDR3 protein: CASSPLSGNQETQYF
D gene: TRBD2; V gene: TRBV6-4; J gene: TRBJ2-1; clone size: .; CDR3 DNA: TGTGCCAGCAGTGACTCAGCGGGAGGGCCTGGTGAGCAGTTCTTC; CDR3 protein: CASSDSAGGPGEQFF
D gene: .; V gene: TRBV6-5; J gene: TRBJ2-7; clone size: .; CDR3 DNA: TGTGCCAGCAGTTACTCCCCTGACAAGTACTACGAGCAGTACTTC; CDR3 protein: CASSYSPDKYYEQYF
D gene: TRBD1; V gene: TRBV18; J gene: TRBJ2-7; clone size: .; CDR3 DNA: TGTGCCAGCTCACTGGGACAGGGGTCCTACGAGCAGTACTTC; CDR3 protein: CASSLGQGSYEQYF
D gene: .; V gene: TRBV28; J gene: TRBJ1-2; clone size: .; CDR3 DNA: TGTGCCAGCAGTTTCGCGGCCAGTAACTATGGCTACACCTTC; CDR3 protein: CASSFAASNYGYTF